One sample yielded the 13 T cell receptor beta chains listed below, sequenced in a study of memory CD4+ T cells and cytomegalovirus serostatus. The data were produced by immunoSEQ multiplex PCR, yet TCRdb's version contains in-frame clones alone and is incomplete. The sample has some 52,000 clones; 83% are singletons. Single viable CD3+CD4+CD8-CD45RO+ cells were sorted as the memory CD4+ T cells. Material: memory CD4+ T cells from blood. The receptors here all came from an adult in good health and CMV-seropositive.

This clone was seen a handful of times. The chain's CDR3 is CASSPGEGYQPQHF. In DNA form, the CDR3 reads TGTGCCAGCAGCCCGGGGGAGGGGTACCAGCCCCAGCATTTT. The rearrangement joins TRBV4-2 to TRBJ1-5, with a possible D match to TRBD1 (5 bases). Germline values: CDR1 LGHNA, CDR2 YNFKEQ. The length of the CDR3 is 14 residues. Trimming stripped 4 bases from V and 7 bases from J, with 14 bases between.

The rearrangement joins TRBV11-3 to TRBJ2-2; no definite D call. The germline gives CDR1 SGHNT, CDR2 YENEEA. The CDR3 contains 14 residues. V gave up 1 base and J gave up 6 bases, with 9 bases separating them. CDR3: CASSLGGVAGELFF. CDR3 nucleotides: TGTGCCAGCAGCTTAGGTGGGGTGGCCGGGGAGCTGTTTTTT. Full variable domain (remainder filled in from reference TRBV11-3 and TRBJ2-2): EAGVVQSPRYKIIEKKQPVAFWCNPISGHNTLYWYLQNLGQGPELLIRYENEEAVDDSQLPKDRFSAERLKGVDSTLKIQPAELGDSAVYLCASSLGGVAGELFFGEGSRLTVL.

In DNA, the CDR3 is TGTGCTAGTGGTTTGGGAATTAATCAGCCCCAGCATTTT. This gives the protein CASGLGINQPQHF. V is TRBV12-5 and J is TRBJ1-5; D ambiguous. CDR3 length: 13 amino acids. The germline V and J ends were trimmed by 1 base and 4 bases, with 5 bases remaining between them. The V gene's germline CDR1 is LGHNT and CDR2 FRNRAP. Complete variable domain (other parts from reference TRBV12-5 and TRBJ1-5): DARVTQTPRHKVTEMGQEVTMRCQPILGHNTVFWYRQTMMQGLELLAYFRNRAPLDDSGMPKDRFSAEMPDATLATLKIQPSEPRDSAVYFCASGLGINQPQHFGDGTRLSIL.

This clone was seen a handful of times. J is TRBJ1-5 and V is TRBV7-4, with a tentative D call TRBD1 (5 bases). CDR1 SGHVT and CDR2 SQSDAQ come from the germline V gene. The ends were cut back, 1 base at V and 2 bases at J, with 12 bases in the middle. This CDR3 is built from 16 residues. The CDR3 loop is CASSLVAGGCNQPQHF. The CDR3 DNA sequence: TGTGCCAGCAGCTTAGTGGCGGGGGGGTGCAATCAGCCCCAGCATTTT. Together with reference TRBV7-4 and TRBJ1-5, the CDR3 gives the full variable domain: GAGVSQSPRYKVAKRGRDVALRCDSISGHVTLYWYRQTLGQGSEVLTYSQSDAQRDKSGRPSGRFSAERPERSVSTLKIQRTEQGDSAVYLCASSLVAGGCNQPQHFGDGTRLSIL.

This chain uses TRBV25-1 with TRBJ2-7; no definite D call. Germline CDR1 reads MGHDK; CDR2 reads SYGVNS. This CDR3 comprises 12 residues. Between the trimmed V and J ends, which lost 3 bases and 4 bases, there was a span of 7 bases. CDR3 protein: CASSEGIYEQYF. The CDR3 region has the DNA TGTGCCAGCAGTGAGGGGATTTACGAGCAGTACTTC.

The rearrangement uses TRBV11-3 and TRBJ2-1, with 9 bases lining up with TRBD2. Germline-derived CDR1 and CDR2 are SGHNT and YENEEA. With V trimmed by 3 bases and J by 4 bases, 4 bases remained unmatched. CDR3 size: 15 residues. The CDR3 sequence is CASSFGGGVYNEQFF. CDR3 in DNA: TGTGCCAGCAGCTTTGGCGGGGGGGTTTACAATGAGCAGTTCTTC.

The chain employs TRBV5-1 and TRBJ1-1; no reliable D call. This CDR3 region has 14 residues. The V end was cut by 0 bases, the J end by 1 base, with 7 bases between. Germline V gene data show CDR1 as SGHRS and CDR2 as YFSETQ. CDR3 bases: TGCGCCAGCAGCTTGGATCAGACGAACACTGAAGCTTTCTTT. Translating gives CASSLDQTNTEAFF.

The chain employs TRBV6-1 and TRBJ2-6; no clear D gene. The germline V gene has CDR1 MNHNS and CDR2 SASEGT. CDR3 length: 14 amino acids. Deletions cut 5 bases from V and 0 bases from J, with 5 bases between. The CDR3 coding sequence is TGTGCCAGCAGTTTTGTCTCTGGGGCCAACGTCCTGACTTTC. It translates to CASSFVSGANVLTF.

This sequence joins TRBV7-2 and TRBJ1-5; no definite D call. The CDR3 is 15 residues long. V was clipped by 1 base and J by 0 bases, with 7 bases between them. Per the germline V gene, CDR1 is SGHTA and CDR2 is FQGNSA. In nucleotides, the CDR3 is TGTGCCAGCAGCTTAGGATACGATAGCAATCAGCCCCAGCATTTT. Protein: CASSLGYDSNQPQHF.

The chain recombines TRBV28 with TRBJ1-1; D gene ambiguous. CDR3 length: 13 amino acids. The V and J ends lost 6 bases and 5 bases respectively, with 13 bases between them. Germline CDR1 reads MDHEN; CDR2 reads SYDVKM. The CDR3 DNA reads TGTGCCAGCAGCAGCGCCTCGAGGACTGAAGCTTTCTTT. The encoded protein is CASSSASRTEAFF. Looking up the rest from reference TRBV28 and TRBJ1-1 gives the full variable domain: DVKVTQSSRYLVKRTGEKVFLECVQDMDHENMFWYRQDPGLGLRLIYFSYDVKMKEKGDIPEGYSVSREKKERFSLILESASTNQTSMYLCASSSASRTEAFFGQGTRLTVV.

This clone is deemed medium-sized. The V gene is TRBV5-1, the J gene TRBJ2-4; D not resolved. The CDR3 has 14 amino acids. Germline CDR1 and CDR2: SGHRS and YFSETQ. With 3 bases removed from V and 0 bases from J, the gap between germline ends came to 7 bases. For the CDR3, the DNA is TGCGCCAGCAGCTCCGGTCAAGCCAAAAACATTCAGTACTTC. It yields the protein CASSSGQAKNIQYF.

The rearrangement joins TRBV14 to TRBJ2-1; D may correspond to TRBD1 or TRBD2 (5 bases each). V shed 4 bases and J shed 0 bases, with 13 bases lying between them. CDR3 length equals 16 residues. Per the germline V gene, CDR1 is SGHDN and CDR2 is FVKESK. The CDR3 is CASSRNGASSYNEQFF. CDR3 coding DNA: TGTGCCAGCAGCCGAAACGGGGCGAGCTCCTACAATGAGCAGTTCTTC.

Comment on this clone: An end of the junction differs from the germline gene, which may be a read error. V usage is TRBV7-2 and J usage is TRBJ2-5; 9 bases match TRBD2. CDR3 length: 16 amino acids. CDR1 and CDR2 from the germline V gene are SGHTA and FQGNSA. CDR3 bases: TGTGCCAGCAGCCCCGGGGGCGGGGGGGCCCAAAAGACCCAGTACTTC. As protein: CASSPGGGGAQKTQYF.